The entry below gives a single TCR beta chain sequence along with its context. CDR3 length: 15 residues. CDR1 is SNHLY and CDR2 is FYNNEI in the germline V gene. V gave up 6 bases and J gave up 5 bases; unmatched junction bases: 10. This sample is part of a study of shared clonotypes between healthy human individuals. Data came from immunoSEQ multiplex PCR; TCRdb stores just in-frame clones and leaves some out. This table has 2 million to 2.5 million clones, more than 90% appearing once. This chain connects TRBV2 to TRBJ2-5; 9 nucleotides line up with TRBD1. Sequenced material: naive CD4+ T cells sorted from blood. The subset here: CD45RA+ positively selected. The TCR sequence derives from a man between 18 and 35 years old in good health. The CDR3: CASRKGDRVSETQYF. Written as DNA, the CDR3 is TGTGCCAGCAGAAAAGGGGACAGGGTGTCGGAGACCCAGTACTTC.